These 2 T cell receptor beta chains were all obtained from the same sample, sequenced in a study of healthy donors' naive CD4 and CD8 T cells (dated by TCRdb to the mid-2010s). Instrument used: 454 GS FLX Titanium. A previously published linear amplification protocol was used to construct TCR libraries from around 0.45 ug of total RNA. TCRdb itself trimmed the public reads at Q25 with fastp, ran MiXCR and retained productive beta chains. Merged by CDR3 protein, the rows form single entries marked with the most common genes and DNA. This sample comprises 200,000 or so distinct CDR3 sequences, 74% of them detected only once. The top ten constitute around 2% of the sample. Sequencing was carried out using naive CD4+ and CD8+ T cells sorted from blood, pooled from several donors. The label giving this sample's cell subset or site can be read as: FACS-sorted naive CD4+ (CD45RO-CD45RA+) and naive CD8+ (CD45RA+CD27bright) T cells. These receptors all come from a pool of human donors in good health; the sample pools cells from several healthy donors.

This clonotype came up once. J is TRBJ2-3 and V is TRBV29-1, with D perhaps assigned TRBD1 or TRBD2 (6 bases each). CDR3 size: 13 residues. V gave up 4 bases and J gave up 3 bases, with 11 bases separating them. The germline CDR1 and CDR2 sequences are SQVTM and ANQGSEA. The chain's CDR3 is CSVVGGRTDTQYF. The CDR3 bases are TGCAGCGTTGTCGGGGGCAGGACAGATACGCAGTATTTT.

This clonotype was observed a handful of times. The V and J genes are TRBV29-1 and TRBJ2-1; D gene unclear. V gave up 6 bases and J gave up 5 bases, with 14 bases separating them. The germline V gene encodes CDR1 SQVTM and CDR2 ANQGSEA. The CDR3 covers 13 residues. CDR3 DNA sequence: TGCAGCGTGGGCCGAGGTGGGGACAATGAGCAGTTCTTC. This gives the protein CSVGRGGDNEQFF.